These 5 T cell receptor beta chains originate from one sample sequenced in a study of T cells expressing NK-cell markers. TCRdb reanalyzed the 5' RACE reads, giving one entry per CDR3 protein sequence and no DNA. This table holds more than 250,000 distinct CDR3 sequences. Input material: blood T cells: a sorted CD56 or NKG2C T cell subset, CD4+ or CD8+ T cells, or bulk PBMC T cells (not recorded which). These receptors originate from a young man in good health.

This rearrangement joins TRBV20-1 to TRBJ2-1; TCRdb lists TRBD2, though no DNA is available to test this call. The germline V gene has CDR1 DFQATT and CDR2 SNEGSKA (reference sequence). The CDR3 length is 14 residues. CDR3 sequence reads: CSAGLAGVGNEQFF.

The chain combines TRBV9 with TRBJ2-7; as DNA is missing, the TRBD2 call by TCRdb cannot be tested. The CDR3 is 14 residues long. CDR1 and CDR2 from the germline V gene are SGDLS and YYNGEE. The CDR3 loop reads CASSVATGRHEQYF.

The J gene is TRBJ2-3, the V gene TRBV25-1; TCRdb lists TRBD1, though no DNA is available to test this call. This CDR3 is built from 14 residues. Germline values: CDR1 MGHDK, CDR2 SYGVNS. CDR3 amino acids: CASSEARVPDTQYF.

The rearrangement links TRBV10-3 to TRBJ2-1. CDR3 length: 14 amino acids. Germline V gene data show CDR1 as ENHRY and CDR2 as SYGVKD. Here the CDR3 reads CAISPEAMYNEQFF.

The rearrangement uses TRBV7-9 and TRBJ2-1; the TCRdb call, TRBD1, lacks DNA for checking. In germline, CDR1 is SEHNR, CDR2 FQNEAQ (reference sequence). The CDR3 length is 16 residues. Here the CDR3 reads CASSLMGYSPADEQFF.